The 25 T cell receptor beta chains below come from one sample, sequenced in a study of cytomegalovirus exposure and HLA in healthy donors. The PCR was carried out with 60 Vbeta primers and 13 Jbeta primers. The method was immunoSEQ multiplex PCR; TCRdb's version includes in-frame clones alone and lacks a portion of them. The sample table sets out about 67,000 clones. The sample was PBMCs. These receptor sequences come from a boy between 5 and 17 years old in good health and CMV-seronegative.

The genes are TRBV6-1 and TRBJ2-5; D might be TRBD2 (5 bases). The CDR3 contains 14 residues. The germline gives CDR1 MNHNS, CDR2 SASEGT. Between the trimmed V and J ends, which lost 3 bases and 5 bases, there was a span of 13 bases. Here the CDR3 reads CASSDGLSSETQYF. As DNA, the CDR3 is TGTGCCAGCAGTGATGGCTTATCTAGCGAGACCCAGTACTTC.

The chain joins TRBV7-9 to TRBJ2-1; 7 nucleotides agree with TRBD1. The germline V gene has CDR1 SEHNR and CDR2 FQNEAQ (reference sequence). The junction had 8 bases not matched to a gene; V was cut back by 4 bases and J by 2 bases. The CDR3 loop spans 16 amino acids. DNA for the CDR3: TGTGCCAGCAGCTCGTCGGGACAGCATACCTACAATGAGCAGTTCTTC. It codes for CASSSSGQHTYNEQFF.

This chain joins TRBV19 and TRBJ1-4, with D unresolved. This CDR3 is built from 11 residues. V lost 5 bases and J 8 bases, leaving 6 bases between the germline ends. The germline V gene encodes CDR1 LNHDA and CDR2 SQIVND (reference sequence). CDR3 amino acids: CASSALEKLFF. CDR3 nucleotides: TGTGCCAGTAGTGCCCTAGAAAAACTGTTTTTT.

The chain combines TRBV5-6 with TRBJ1-2, with 7 bases fitting TRBD1. J lost 6 bases, V lost 4 bases, and 12 bases had no gene match. The germline V gene encodes CDR1 SGHDT and CDR2 YYEEEE. The CDR3 is made up of 15 amino acids. CDR3 in amino acids: CASSPIGQAQNGYTF. The CDR3 DNA follows: TGTGCCAGCAGCCCTATTGGACAGGCACAGAATGGCTACACCTTC.

The chain joins TRBV10-3 to TRBJ1-2, with D unresolved. CDR3 length: 13 amino acids. The V and J ends lost 4 bases and 4 bases respectively, with 10 bases between them. Germline assignment: CDR1 ENHRY and CDR2 SYGVKD. The chain's CDR3 is CAISAQKTYGYTF. DNA of the CDR3: TGTGCCATCAGTGCACAGAAGACCTATGGCTACACCTTC.

The rearrangement links TRBV19 to TRBJ1-5; TRBD1 agrees at 7 bases. V trimming: 1 base; J trimming: 4 bases; junction bases outside the gene matches: 4. The CDR3 has 15 residues. The V gene's germline CDR1 is LNHDA and CDR2 SQIVND (reference sequence). CDR3 coding DNA: TGTGCCAGTAGTATAGCCCAACAGGGGAATCAGCCCCAGCATTTT. This encodes CASSIAQQGNQPQHF.

The genes are TRBV9 and TRBJ2-1, with TRBD2 identical over 12 bases. The CDR3 has 17 amino acids. The junction had 5 bases not matched to a gene; V was cut back by 4 bases and J by 0 bases. The germline gives CDR1 SGDLS, CDR2 YYNGEE. The CDR3 loop reads CASSPRLAGASYNEQFF. The CDR3 region has the DNA TGTGCCAGCAGCCCGAGACTAGCGGGGGCCTCCTACAATGAGCAGTTCTTC.

The chain couples TRBV5-1 to TRBJ2-7; 8 bases are a match to TRBD1. This CDR3 spans 15 amino acids. J gave up 3 bases and V 0 bases, and 5 bases lay outside the gene matches. Germline V lookup: CDR1 SGHRS, CDR2 YFSETQ. In DNA, the CDR3 is TGCGCCAGCAGCTTGGATGGACAGGGAATCTACGAGCAGTACTTC. It translates to CASSLDGQGIYEQYF.

The V gene is TRBV14, the J gene TRBJ2-7, with a tentative D call TRBD1 (6 bases). The length of the CDR3 is 14 residues. With 2 bases removed from V and 3 bases from J, the gap between germline ends came to 11 bases. From germline, CDR1 is SGHDN and CDR2 FVKESK. The CDR3 DNA reads TGTGCCAGCAGCCAAAGGGGGTTAGTCTACGAGCAGTACTTC. Translation: CASSQRGLVYEQYF.

In regard to this clone: At the DNA level, this CDR3 is encoded by other sequences in the same sample as well. This chain uses TRBV6-5 with TRBJ2-7; a weak D match, TRBD1 (6 bases). CDR3 size: 15 residues. Deletions cut 0 bases from V and 0 bases from J, with 9 bases between. Germline CDR1 MNHEY, CDR2 SVGAGI. This CDR3 reads CASSYSLDSSYEQYF. The CDR3 DNA reads TGTGCCAGCAGTTACTCGTTGGACAGCTCCTACGAGCAGTACTTC.

The genes are TRBV30 and TRBJ2-7, with D uncertain. CDR1 and CDR2 from the germline V gene are GTSNPN and SVGIG (reference sequence). There are 14 residues in the CDR3. Deletions cut 0 bases from V and 2 bases from J, with 11 bases between. The CDR3 spells CAWSVPRLTYEQYF. As DNA, the CDR3 is TGTGCCTGGAGTGTACCCAGGCTAACCTACGAGCAGTACTTC.

To note about this clone: The sample has other DNA sequences that encode this CDR3 too. The rearrangement joins TRBV19 to TRBJ1-2, with TRBD1 matching over 8 bases. From germline, CDR1 is LNHDA and CDR2 SQIVND (reference sequence). With V trimmed by 4 bases and J by 2 bases, 3 bases remained unmatched. The CDR3 contains 14 residues. CDR3 DNA: TGTGCCAGTAGTAGTACAGGGGGGAACTATGGCTACACCTTC. Translating it yields CASSSTGGNYGYTF.

The V and J genes are TRBV9 and TRBJ2-3; D is undetermined. Trimming pared 0 bases from V and 3 bases from J, leaving 8 bases between. The CDR3 contains 14 residues. Germline V gene sequence: CDR1 SGDLS, CDR2 YYNGEE. CDR3 amino acids: CASSVGLFTDTQYF. The CDR3 nucleotides read TGTGCCAGCAGCGTAGGTCTCTTTACAGATACGCAGTATTTT.

The J gene is TRBJ1-1, the V gene TRBV28; 7 bases fit TRBD1. The CDR3 totals 15 residues. Trimming cost V 5 bases and J 0 bases; bases outside gene matches: 6. Germline CDR1 is MDHEN and CDR2 is SYDVKM. The CDR3 bases are TGTGCCAGCAGTACCTCGGGACAGTTGAACACTGAAGCTTTCTTT. It is translated as CASSTSGQLNTEAFF.

The chain is built from TRBV6-1 and TRBJ2-7, with D maybe TRBD1 (6 bases). The V gene's germline CDR1 is MNHNS and CDR2 SASEGT. V lost 8 bases to trimming and J lost 3 bases, with 11 bases between them. The CDR3 length is 12 residues. The CDR3 sequence: CASQRGSYEQYF. CDR3 bases: TGTGCCAGCCAGAGGGGGAGCTACGAGCAGTACTTC.

The CDR3 bases are TGTGCCAGTAGTACCTCTCCAGGGGGCAGGGGTGAAGCTTTCTTT. Its translation is CASSTSPGGRGEAFF. V usage is TRBV19 and J usage is TRBJ1-1; the match to TRBD1 covers 8 bases. Germline CDR1 is LNHDA and CDR2 is SQIVND (reference sequence). The CDR3 has 15 amino acids. Losses at the gene ends were 4 bases for V and 7 bases for J; bases not matched to a gene: 11.

This chain joins TRBV11-3 and TRBJ2-7, with a tentative D call TRBD2 (5 bases). Trimming shortened V by 5 bases and J by 3 bases, and 20 bases separated the two germline ends. Germline values: CDR1 SGHNT, CDR2 YENEEA. This CDR3 contains 16 residues. As DNA, the CDR3 is TGTGCCAGCAGCCTCGGCGGAGGTGCCGGGCTCTACGAGCAGTACTTC. This encodes CASSLGGGAGLYEQYF.

To note about this clone: At one end, the junction sequence differs from germline, possibly due to a read error. CDR3 DNA: TGTGCCAACAGCTTCGACACAGGTAACACTGAAGCTTTCTTT. Amino acids: CANSFDTGNTEAFF. The V gene is TRBV7-9, the J gene TRBJ1-1; D is perhaps TRBD1 (5 bases). Germline V gene data show CDR1 as SEHNR and CDR2 as FQNEAQ (reference sequence). The CDR3 is 14 residues long.

The chain has TRBV4-2 and TRBJ2-6; maybe TRBD1 (6 bases). V was clipped by 3 bases and J by 0 bases, with 9 bases between them. CDR3 size: 16 residues. Per germline, CDR1 LGHNA and CDR2 YNFKEQ. CDR3 residues: CASSQDSLSGANVLTF. CDR3 in DNA: TGTGCCAGCAGCCAGGACAGTCTCTCTGGGGCCAACGTCCTGACTTTC.

The CDR3 reads CASSSKITGDGYTF. The CDR3 DNA is TGTGCCAGCTCATCAAAAATTACAGGGGATGGCTACACCTTC. The V gene is TRBV18, the J gene TRBJ1-2; 7 positions match TRBD1. Per germline, CDR1 KGHSH and CDR2 LQKENI. V lost 5 bases and J lost 6; bases outside the gene matches: 9. This CDR3 region has 14 residues.

For the CDR3, the DNA is TGTGCCAGCTCACCTGTGGAGAATGGCTACACCTTC. Amino acids: CASSPVENGYTF. The chain has TRBV18 and TRBJ1-2; D gene uncertain. V gave up 3 bases and J gave up 6 bases, with 8 bases separating them. The CDR3 spans 12 residues. Germline V gives CDR1 KGHSH, CDR2 LQKENI.

The chain combines TRBV5-1 with TRBJ1-1; perhaps TRBD1 as D (6 bases). V lost 0 bases to trimming and J lost 4 bases, with 16 bases between them. The CDR3 loop spans 16 amino acids. Germline CDR1 SGHRS, CDR2 YFSETQ. As DNA, the CDR3 is TGCGCCAGCAGCTTGGACGGGACAATAAATCCCACTGAAGCTTTCTTT. Protein sequence: CASSLDGTINPTEAFF.

The CDR3 sequence is CASSLQWTGTSYGYTF. In nucleotides, the CDR3 is TGTGCCAGCAGTCTCCAGTGGACAGGGACGAGCTATGGCTACACCTTC. The chain recombines TRBV27 with TRBJ1-2, with TRBD1 identical over 8 bases. CDR1 is MNHEY and CDR2 is SMNVEV in the germline V gene (reference sequence). V lost 5 bases to trimming and J lost 4 bases; unmatched junction nucleotides: 12. CDR3 size: 16 residues.

This chain joins TRBV4-3 and TRBJ2-5; TRBD1 agrees at 10 bases. Germline-derived CDR1 and CDR2 are LGHNA and YSLEER. Unmatched junction bases numbered 5, after V lost 5 bases and J lost 5 bases. The CDR3 loop spans 14 amino acids. This chain's CDR3 is CASSDGQGGETQYF. The CDR3 nucleotides are TGCGCCAGCAGCGATGGACAGGGGGGGGAGACCCAGTACTTC.

J is TRBJ1-1 and V is TRBV6-1; perhaps TRBD1 as D (6 bases). The V gene lost 4 bases and the J gene lost 6 bases, with 21 bases spanning the gap. Germline V gene data show CDR1 as MNHNS and CDR2 as SASEGT. This CDR3 spans 16 amino acids. CDR3 in amino acids: CASSATNRDQGAEAFF. The CDR3 DNA sequence: TGTGCCAGCAGTGCGACCAACAGGGATCAAGGCGCTGAAGCTTTCTTT.